The clone carrying this TCR beta chain was counted many times. The antigen is unknown. This sample was taken from a study of T cell repertoires in cytomegalovirus infection. MiXCR was run by TCRdb on the reads, yielding one entry per CDR3 protein. This table holds 100,000 to 150,000 distinct CDR3 sequences, about 24% found once. The CDR3 is 15 amino acids. V lost 5 bases, J lost 4 bases, and 8 bases stayed unmatched. In germline, CDR1 is MDHEN, CDR2 SYDVKM. Material: PBMCs, sequenced either directly or after in vitro stimulation (not recorded which). The source of this sequence is a human donor in good health (CMV status not recorded). Some clones in this sample may be carry-over from other donors' samples. The J gene is TRBJ2-7, the V gene TRBV28; 10 bases map to TRBD1. CDR3 region: CASSTSGQGSYEQYF. The CDR3 DNA follows: TGTGCCAGCAGTACCTCGGGACAGGGGTCGTACGAGCAGTACTTC.